These 5 T cell receptor beta chains share one sample of origin, sequenced in a study of ipilimumab plus nivolumab after autologous stem cell transplantation. Sequenced by immunoSEQ multiplex PCR; TCRdb stores in-frame clones only, minus some. The sample has some 17,000 clones, around four fifths seen once. The input for sequencing was PBMCs, taken in a trial of ipilimumab plus nivolumab as post-transplant consolidation. The receptors originated from a male donor with diffuse large B-cell lymphoma.

The J gene is TRBJ1-5, the V gene TRBV12-5; 9 positions agree with TRBD1. The CDR3 covers 16 residues. The V and J ends lost 2 bases and 5 bases, in that order; junction bases with no gene match: 7. Per the germline V gene, CDR1 is LGHNT and CDR2 is FRNRAP. The CDR3 DNA sequence: TGTGCTAGTGGTTTGTGGGACAGGGTAGGGGATCAGCCCCAGCATTTT. It is translated as CASGLWDRVGDQPQHF.

This chain connects TRBV19 to TRBJ2-3; 10 bases line up with TRBD2. Trimming at V came to 5 bases and at J to 4 bases, leaving 9 bases not matched to a gene. Germline assignment: CDR1 LNHDA and CDR2 SQIVND (reference sequence). The CDR3 length is 16 residues. CDR3 DNA sequence: TGTGCCAGTAGTCCCCAGGAGCGGGGGGGCGCAGATACGCAGTATTTT. It is translated as CASSPQERGGADTQYF.

This chain connects TRBV5-1 to TRBJ1-4; D may be TRBD1 (5 bases). There are 14 residues in the CDR3. Germline values: CDR1 SGHRS, CDR2 YFSETQ. Between the trimmed V and J ends, which lost 4 bases and 5 bases, there was a span of 12 bases. The DNA of the CDR3 is TGCGCCAGCAGCCAAGGATGGGGGAATGAAAAACTGTTTTTT. As protein: CASSQGWGNEKLFF.

This chain's CDR3 is CASSQPPLVRAFF. The DNA of the CDR3 is TGCGCCAGCAGCCAGCCTCCCCTCGTGAGGGCTTTCTTT. The chain has TRBV4-1 and TRBJ1-1, with unresolved D. Looked up from germline, CDR1 is MGHRA and CDR2 is YSYEKL. Trimming took 3 bases from V and 11 from J, leaving 16 bases between them. CDR3 length: 13 residues.

V usage is TRBV11-2 and J usage is TRBJ2-5; perhaps TRBD2 as D (5 bases). V shed 5 bases and J shed 7 bases, with 20 bases lying between them. This CDR3 comprises 15 residues. CDR1 and CDR2 (germline): SGHAT, FQNNGV. The CDR3 sequence is CASSPPGSQGGTQYF. CDR3 bases: TGTGCCAGCAGCCCTCCCGGGTCCCAAGGAGGGACCCAGTACTTC.